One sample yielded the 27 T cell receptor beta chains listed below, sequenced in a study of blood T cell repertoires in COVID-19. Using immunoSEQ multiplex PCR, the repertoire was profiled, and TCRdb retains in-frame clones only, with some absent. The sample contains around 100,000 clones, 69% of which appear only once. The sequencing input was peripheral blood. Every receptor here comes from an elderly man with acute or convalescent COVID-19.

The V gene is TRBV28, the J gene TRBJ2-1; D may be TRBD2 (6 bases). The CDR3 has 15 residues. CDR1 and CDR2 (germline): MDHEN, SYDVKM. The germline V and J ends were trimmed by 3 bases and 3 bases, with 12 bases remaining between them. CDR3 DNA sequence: TGTGCCAGCAGTTTGGAGACTAGTTTCTACAATGAGCAGTTCTTC. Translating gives CASSLETSFYNEQFF.

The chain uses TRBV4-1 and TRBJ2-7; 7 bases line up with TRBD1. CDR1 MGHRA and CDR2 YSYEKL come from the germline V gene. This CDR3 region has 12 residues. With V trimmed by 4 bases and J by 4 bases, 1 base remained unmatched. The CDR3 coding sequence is TGCGCCAGCAGCCCACAGGGGTACGAGCAGTACTTC. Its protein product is CASSPQGYEQYF.

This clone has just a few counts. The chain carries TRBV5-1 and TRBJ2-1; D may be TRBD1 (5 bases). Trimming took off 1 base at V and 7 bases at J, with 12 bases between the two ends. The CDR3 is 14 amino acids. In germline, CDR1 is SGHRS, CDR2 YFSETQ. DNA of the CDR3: TGCGCCAGCAGCTTGAGGACACATGGGAATGAGCAGTTCTTC. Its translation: CASSLRTHGNEQFF.

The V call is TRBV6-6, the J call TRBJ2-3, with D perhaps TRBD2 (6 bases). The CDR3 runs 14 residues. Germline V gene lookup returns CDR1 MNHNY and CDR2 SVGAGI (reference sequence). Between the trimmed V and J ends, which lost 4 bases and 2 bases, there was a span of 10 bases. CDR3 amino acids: CASSSGRDTDTQYF. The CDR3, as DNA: TGTGCCAGCAGTTCAGGGCGGGACACAGATACGCAGTATTTT.

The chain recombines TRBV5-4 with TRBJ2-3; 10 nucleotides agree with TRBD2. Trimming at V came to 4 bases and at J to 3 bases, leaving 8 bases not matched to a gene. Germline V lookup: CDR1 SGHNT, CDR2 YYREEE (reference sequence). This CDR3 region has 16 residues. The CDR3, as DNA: TGTGCCAGCAGCGAGCCTGGACTAGCGGCTACAGATACGCAGTATTTT. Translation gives CASSEPGLAATDTQYF.

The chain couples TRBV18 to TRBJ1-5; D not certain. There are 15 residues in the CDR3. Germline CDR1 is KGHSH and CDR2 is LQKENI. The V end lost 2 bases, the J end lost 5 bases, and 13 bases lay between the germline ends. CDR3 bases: TGTGCCAGCTCACCAGCGGGAGGCCTTTATCAGCCCCAGCATTTT. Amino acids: CASSPAGGLYQPQHF.

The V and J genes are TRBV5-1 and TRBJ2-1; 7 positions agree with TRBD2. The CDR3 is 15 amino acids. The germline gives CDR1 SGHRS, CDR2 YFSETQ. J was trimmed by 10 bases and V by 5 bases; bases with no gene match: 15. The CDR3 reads CASRLLASGTKEQFF. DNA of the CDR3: TGCGCCAGCAGATTACTAGCGTCCGGAACGAAGGAGCAGTTCTTC.

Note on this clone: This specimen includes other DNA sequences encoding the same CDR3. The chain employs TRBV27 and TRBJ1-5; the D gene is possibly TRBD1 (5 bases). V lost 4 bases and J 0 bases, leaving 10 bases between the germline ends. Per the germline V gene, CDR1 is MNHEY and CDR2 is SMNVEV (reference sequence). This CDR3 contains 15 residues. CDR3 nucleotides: TGTGCCAGCAGTTCCGACAGATATAGCAATCAGCCCCAGCATTTT. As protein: CASSSDRYSNQPQHF.

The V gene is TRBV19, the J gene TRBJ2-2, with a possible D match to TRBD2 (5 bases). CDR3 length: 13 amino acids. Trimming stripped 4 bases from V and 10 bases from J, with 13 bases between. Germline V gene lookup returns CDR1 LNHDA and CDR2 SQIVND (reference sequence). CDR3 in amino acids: CASSTGLATELFF. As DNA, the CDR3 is TGTGCCAGTAGTACGGGCCTAGCCACGGAGCTGTTTTTT.

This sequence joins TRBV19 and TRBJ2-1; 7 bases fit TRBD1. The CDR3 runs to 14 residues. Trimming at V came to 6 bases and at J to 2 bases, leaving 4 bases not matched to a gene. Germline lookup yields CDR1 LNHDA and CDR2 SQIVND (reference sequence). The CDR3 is CASRSDRTYNEQFF. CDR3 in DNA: TGTGCCAGTAGGTCGGACAGGACCTACAATGAGCAGTTCTTC.

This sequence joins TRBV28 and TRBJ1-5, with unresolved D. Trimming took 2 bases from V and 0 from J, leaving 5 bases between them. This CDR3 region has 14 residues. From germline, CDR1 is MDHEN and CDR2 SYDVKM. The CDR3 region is CASSLPYSNQPQHF. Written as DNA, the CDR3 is TGTGCCAGCAGTTTACCCTATAGCAATCAGCCCCAGCATTTT.

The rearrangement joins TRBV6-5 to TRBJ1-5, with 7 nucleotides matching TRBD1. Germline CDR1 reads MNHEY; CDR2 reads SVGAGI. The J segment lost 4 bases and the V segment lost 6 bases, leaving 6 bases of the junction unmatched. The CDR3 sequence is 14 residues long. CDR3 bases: TGTGCCAGCAGGGCGCAGGGGGGTAATCAGCCCCAGCATTTT. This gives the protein CASRAQGGNQPQHF.

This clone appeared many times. For the CDR3, the DNA is TGTGCCAGTAATCCGGGACAGAGCTCCTACGAGCAGTACTTC. Amino acid sequence: CASNPGQSSYEQYF. V gene TRBV19 combines with J gene TRBJ2-7; the match to TRBD1 covers 7 bases. The V segment lost 7 bases and the J segment 0 bases; nucleotides outside the gene matches: 6. The CDR3 is 14 residues long. Germline V gene sequence: CDR1 LNHDA, CDR2 SQIVND (reference sequence).

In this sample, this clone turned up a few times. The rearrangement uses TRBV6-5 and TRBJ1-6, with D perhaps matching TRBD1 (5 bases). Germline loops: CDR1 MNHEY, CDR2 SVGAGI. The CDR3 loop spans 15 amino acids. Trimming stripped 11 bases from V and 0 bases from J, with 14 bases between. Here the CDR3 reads CAGGGISSYNSPLHF. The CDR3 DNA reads TGTGCCGGGGGGGGGATTAGCTCCTATAATTCACCCCTCCACTTT.

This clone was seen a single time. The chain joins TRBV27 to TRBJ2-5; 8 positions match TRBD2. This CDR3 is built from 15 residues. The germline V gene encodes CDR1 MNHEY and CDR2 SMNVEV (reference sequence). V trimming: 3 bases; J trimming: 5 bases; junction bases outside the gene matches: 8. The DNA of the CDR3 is TGTGCCAGCAGTTTTTACGGGAGGGCCTTTGAGACCCAGTACTTC. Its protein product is CASSFYGRAFETQYF.

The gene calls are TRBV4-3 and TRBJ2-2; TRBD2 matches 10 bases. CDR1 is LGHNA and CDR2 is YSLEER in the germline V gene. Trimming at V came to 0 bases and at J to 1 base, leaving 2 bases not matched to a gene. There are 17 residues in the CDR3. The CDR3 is CASSQELAGGNTGELFF. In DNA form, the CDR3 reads TGCGCCAGCAGCCAAGAATTAGCGGGAGGGAACACCGGGGAGCTGTTTTTT.

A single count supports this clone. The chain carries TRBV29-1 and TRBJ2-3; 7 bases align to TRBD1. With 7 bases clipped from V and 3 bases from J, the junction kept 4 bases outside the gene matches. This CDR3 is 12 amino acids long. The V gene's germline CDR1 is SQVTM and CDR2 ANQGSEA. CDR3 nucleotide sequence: TGCAGCGCTCTGACAGGGACAGATACGCAGTATTTT. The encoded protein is CSALTGTDTQYF.

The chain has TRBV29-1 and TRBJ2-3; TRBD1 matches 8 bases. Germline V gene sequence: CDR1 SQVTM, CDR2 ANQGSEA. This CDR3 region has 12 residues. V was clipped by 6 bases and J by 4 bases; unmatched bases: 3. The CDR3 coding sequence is TGCAGCGTCAGGGGGCTGTCAGATACGCAGTATTTT. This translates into CSVRGLSDTQYF.

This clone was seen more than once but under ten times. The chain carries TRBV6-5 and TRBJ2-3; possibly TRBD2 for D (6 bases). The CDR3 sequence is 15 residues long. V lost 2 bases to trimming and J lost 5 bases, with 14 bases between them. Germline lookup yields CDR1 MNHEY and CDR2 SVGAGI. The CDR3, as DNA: TGTGCCAGCAGTTACGGTAGCGGCTCGGGAGATACGCAGTATTTT. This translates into CASSYGSGSGDTQYF.

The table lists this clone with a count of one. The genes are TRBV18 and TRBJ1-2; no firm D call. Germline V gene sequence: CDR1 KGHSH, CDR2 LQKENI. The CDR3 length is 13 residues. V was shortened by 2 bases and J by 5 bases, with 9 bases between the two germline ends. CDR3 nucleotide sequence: TGTGCCAGCTCACCAACCGAGAATTATGGCTACACCTTC. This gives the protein CASSPTENYGYTF. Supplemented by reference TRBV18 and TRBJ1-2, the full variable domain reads NAGVMQNPRHLVRRRGQEARLRCSPMKGHSHVYWYRQLPEEGLKFMVYLQKENIIDESGMPKERFSAEFPKEGPSILRIQQVVRGDSAAYFCASSPTENYGYTFGSGTRLTVV.

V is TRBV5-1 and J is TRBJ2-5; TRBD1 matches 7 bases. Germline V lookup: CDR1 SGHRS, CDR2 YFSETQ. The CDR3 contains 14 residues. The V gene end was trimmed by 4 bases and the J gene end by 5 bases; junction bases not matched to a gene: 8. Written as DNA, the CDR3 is TGCGCCAGCAGCCTCAAACAGGGGTGGGAGACCCAGTACTTC. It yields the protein CASSLKQGWETQYF.

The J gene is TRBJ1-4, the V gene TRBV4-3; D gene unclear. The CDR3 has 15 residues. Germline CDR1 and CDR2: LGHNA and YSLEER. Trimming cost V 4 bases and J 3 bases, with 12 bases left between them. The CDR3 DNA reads TGCGCCAGCAGCCTAACCGGAGTGTCTAATGAAAAACTGTTTTTT. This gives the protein CASSLTGVSNEKLFF.

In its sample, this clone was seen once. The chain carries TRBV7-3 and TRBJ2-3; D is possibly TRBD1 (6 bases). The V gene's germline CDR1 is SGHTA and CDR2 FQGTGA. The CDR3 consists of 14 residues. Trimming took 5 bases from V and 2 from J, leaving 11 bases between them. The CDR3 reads CASSLQGHTDTQYF. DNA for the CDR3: TGTGCCAGCAGCCTACAGGGCCACACAGATACGCAGTATTTT. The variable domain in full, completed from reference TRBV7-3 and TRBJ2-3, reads GAGVSQTPSNKVTEKGKYVELRCDPISGHTALYWYRQSLGQGPEFLIYFQGTGAADDSGLPNDRFFAVRPEGSVSTLKIQRTERGDSAVYLCASSLQGHTDTQYFGPGTRLTVL.

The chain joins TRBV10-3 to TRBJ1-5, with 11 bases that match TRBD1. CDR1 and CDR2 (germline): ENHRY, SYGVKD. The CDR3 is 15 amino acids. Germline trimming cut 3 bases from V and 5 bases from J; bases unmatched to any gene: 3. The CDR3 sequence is CAISEGQGAYQPQHF. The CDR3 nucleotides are TGTGCCATCAGTGAAGGACAGGGGGCGTATCAGCCCCAGCATTTT.

The CDR3 is CASRRAQTGGVEQFF. The CDR3 DNA reads as TGTGCCAGCAGGCGAGCCCAAACAGGGGGTGTTGAGCAGTTCTTC. The V gene is TRBV6-1, the J gene TRBJ2-1; 8 positions agree with TRBD1. The CDR3 length is 15 residues. Germline V CDR1 and CDR2: MNHNS, SASEGT. After removal of 6 bases from V and 9 bases from J, the junction contained 13 bases not matched to a gene.

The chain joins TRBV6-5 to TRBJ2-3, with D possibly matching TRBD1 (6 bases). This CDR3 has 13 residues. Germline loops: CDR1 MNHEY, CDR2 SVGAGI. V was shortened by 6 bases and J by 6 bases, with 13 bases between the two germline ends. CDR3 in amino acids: CASRDSGADTQYF. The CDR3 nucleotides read TGTGCCAGCAGGGACAGTGGCGCGGATACGCAGTATTTT.

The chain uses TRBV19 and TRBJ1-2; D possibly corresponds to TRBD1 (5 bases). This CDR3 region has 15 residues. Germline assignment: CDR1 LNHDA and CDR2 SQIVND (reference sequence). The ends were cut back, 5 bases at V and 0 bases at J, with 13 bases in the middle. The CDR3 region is CASSRKQGSNYGYTF. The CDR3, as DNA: TGTGCCAGTAGTCGGAAGCAGGGTTCTAACTATGGCTACACCTTC. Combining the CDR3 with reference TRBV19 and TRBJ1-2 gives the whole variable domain DGGITQSPKYLFRKEGQNVTLSCEQNLNHDAMYWYRQDPGQGLRLIYYSQIVNDFQKGDIAEGYSVSREKKESFPLTVTSAQKNPTAFYLCASSRKQGSNYGYTFGSGTRLTVV.